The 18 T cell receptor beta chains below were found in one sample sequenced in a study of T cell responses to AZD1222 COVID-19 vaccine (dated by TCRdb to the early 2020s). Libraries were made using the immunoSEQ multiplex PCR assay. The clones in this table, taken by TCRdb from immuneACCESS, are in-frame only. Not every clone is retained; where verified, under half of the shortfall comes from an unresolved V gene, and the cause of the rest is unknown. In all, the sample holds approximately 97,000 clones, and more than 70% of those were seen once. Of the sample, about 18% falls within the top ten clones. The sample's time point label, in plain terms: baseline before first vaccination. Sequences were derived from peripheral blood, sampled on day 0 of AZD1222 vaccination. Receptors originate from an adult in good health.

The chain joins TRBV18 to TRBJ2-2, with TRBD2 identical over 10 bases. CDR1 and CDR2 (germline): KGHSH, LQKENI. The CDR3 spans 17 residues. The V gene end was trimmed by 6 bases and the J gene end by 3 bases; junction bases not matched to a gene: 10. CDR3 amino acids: CASSSGRAPSHTGELFF. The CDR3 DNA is TGTGCCAGCTCCAGCGGGAGGGCCCCGAGCCACACCGGGGAGCTGTTTTTT.

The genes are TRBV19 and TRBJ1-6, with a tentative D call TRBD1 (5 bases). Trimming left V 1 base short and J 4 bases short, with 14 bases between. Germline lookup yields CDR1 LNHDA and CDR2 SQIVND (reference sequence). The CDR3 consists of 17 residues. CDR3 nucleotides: TGTGCCAGTAGTATAGGGGAGGGGAAGAGGTATAATTCACCCCTCCACTTT. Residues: CASSIGEGKRYNSPLHF.

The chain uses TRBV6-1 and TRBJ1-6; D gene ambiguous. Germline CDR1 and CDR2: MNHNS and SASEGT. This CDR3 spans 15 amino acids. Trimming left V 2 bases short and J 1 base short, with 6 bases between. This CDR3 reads CASSERVSYNSPLHF. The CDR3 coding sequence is TGTGCCAGCAGTGAACGGGTTTCCTATAATTCACCCCTCCACTTT.

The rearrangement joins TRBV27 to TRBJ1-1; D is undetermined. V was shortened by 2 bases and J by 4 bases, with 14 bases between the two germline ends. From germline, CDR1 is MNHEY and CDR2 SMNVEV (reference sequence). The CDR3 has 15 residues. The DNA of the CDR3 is TGTGCCAGCAGTTTAATTGACTCCTCTTCCACTGAAGCTTTCTTT. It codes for CASSLIDSSSTEAFF.

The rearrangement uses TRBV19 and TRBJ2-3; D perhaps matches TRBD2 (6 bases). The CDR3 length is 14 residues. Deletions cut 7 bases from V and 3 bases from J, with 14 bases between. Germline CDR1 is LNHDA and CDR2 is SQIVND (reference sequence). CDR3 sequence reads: CASTVGGATDTQYF. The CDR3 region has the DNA TGTGCCAGTACCGTGGGGGGAGCTACAGATACGCAGTATTTT.

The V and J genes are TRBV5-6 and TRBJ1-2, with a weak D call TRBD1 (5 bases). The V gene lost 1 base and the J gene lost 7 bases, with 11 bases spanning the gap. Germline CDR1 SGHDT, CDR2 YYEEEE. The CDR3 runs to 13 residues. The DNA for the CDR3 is TGTGCCAGCAGCTTGAGGGACGGTTTTGGCTACACCTTC. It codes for CASSLRDGFGYTF.

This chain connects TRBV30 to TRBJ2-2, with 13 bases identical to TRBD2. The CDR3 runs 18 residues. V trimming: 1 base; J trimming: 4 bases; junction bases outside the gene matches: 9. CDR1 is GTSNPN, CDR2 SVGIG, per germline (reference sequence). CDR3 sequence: CAWSAGLAGSLGTGELFF. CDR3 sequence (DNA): TGTGCCTGGAGTGCGGGACTAGCGGGGTCTTTGGGCACCGGGGAGCTGTTTTTT.

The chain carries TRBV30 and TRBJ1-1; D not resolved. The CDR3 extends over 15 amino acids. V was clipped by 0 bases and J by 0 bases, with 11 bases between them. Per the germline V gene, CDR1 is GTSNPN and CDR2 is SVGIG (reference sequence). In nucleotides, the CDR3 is TGTGCCTGGAGTGTCCCGGCCAGCCTGAACACTGAAGCTTTCTTT. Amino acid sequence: CAWSVPASLNTEAFF.

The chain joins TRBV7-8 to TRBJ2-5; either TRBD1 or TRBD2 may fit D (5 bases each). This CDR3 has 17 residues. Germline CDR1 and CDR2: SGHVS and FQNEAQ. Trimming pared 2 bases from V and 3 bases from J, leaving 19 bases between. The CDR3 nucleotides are TGTGCCAGCAGCTTAAATTATCAGGGAGTTGTGGAAGAGACCCAGTACTTC. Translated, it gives CASSLNYQGVVEETQYF.

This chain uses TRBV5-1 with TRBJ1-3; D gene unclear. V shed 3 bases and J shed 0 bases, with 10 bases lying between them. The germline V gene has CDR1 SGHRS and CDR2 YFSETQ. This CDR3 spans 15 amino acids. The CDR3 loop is CASSSEADSGNTIYF. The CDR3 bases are TGCGCCAGCAGCTCCGAGGCAGACTCTGGAAACACCATATATTTT.

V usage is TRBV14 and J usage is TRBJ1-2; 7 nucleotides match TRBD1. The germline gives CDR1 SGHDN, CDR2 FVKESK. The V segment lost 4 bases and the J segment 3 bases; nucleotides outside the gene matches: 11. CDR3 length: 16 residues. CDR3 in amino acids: CASSLRGGQGDYGYTF. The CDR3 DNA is TGTGCCAGCAGCCTAAGAGGGGGTCAGGGGGACTATGGCTACACCTTC.

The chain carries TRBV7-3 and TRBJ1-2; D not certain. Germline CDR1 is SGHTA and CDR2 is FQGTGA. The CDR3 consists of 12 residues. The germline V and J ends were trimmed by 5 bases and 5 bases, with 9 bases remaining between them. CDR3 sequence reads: CASSDGSYGYTF. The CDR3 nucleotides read TGTGCCAGCAGCGACGGGAGTTATGGCTACACCTTC.

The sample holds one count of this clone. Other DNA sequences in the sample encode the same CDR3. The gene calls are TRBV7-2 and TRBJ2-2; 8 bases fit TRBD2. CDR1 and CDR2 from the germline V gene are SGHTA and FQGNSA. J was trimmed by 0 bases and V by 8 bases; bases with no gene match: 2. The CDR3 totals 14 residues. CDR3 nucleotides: TGTGCCAGCCGGGGGGGAGCGAACACCGGGGAGCTGTTTTTT. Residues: CASRGGANTGELFF. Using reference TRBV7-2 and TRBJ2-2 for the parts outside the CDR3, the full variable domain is GAGVSQSPSNKVTEKGKDVELRCDPISGHTALYWYRQSLGQGLEFLIYFQGNSAPDKSGLPSDRFSAERTGGSVSTLTIQRTQQEDSAVYLCASRGGANTGELFFGEGSRLTVL.

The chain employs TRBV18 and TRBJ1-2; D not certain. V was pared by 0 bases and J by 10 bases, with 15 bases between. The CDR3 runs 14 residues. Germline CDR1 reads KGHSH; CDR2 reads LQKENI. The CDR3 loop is CASSPPERASHYTF. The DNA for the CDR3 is TGTGCCAGCTCACCACCGGAAAGGGCGTCCCACTACACCTTC.

The CDR3 protein is CASSTGQGQTMRYTF. CDR3 coding DNA: TGTGCCAGCAGCACCGGACAGGGACAGACAATGCGCTACACCTTC. The V and J genes are TRBV5-8 and TRBJ1-2; 8 nucleotides line up with TRBD1. Germline values: CDR1 SGHTS, CDR2 YDEGEE. This CDR3 has 15 residues. The V gene end was trimmed by 4 bases and the J gene end by 9 bases; junction bases not matched to a gene: 14.

CDR3 sequence reads: CASSSTGTAGYGYTF. The CDR3 bases are TGTGCCAGCAGTTCGACAGGGACGGCAGGCTATGGCTACACCTTC. This chain joins TRBV6-2 or TRBV6-3 and TRBJ1-2; the match to TRBD1 covers 7 bases. CDR1 and CDR2 (germline): MNHEY, SVGEGT. The CDR3 has 15 amino acids. V lost 4 bases and J lost 4; bases outside the gene matches: 9.

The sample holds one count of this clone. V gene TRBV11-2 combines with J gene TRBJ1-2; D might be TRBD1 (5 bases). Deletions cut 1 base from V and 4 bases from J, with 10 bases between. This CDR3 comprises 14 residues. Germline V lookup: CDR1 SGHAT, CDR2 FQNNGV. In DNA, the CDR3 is TGTGCCAGCAGCTTAGGGCAGGGAGGCTATGGCTACACCTTC. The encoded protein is CASSLGQGGYGYTF.

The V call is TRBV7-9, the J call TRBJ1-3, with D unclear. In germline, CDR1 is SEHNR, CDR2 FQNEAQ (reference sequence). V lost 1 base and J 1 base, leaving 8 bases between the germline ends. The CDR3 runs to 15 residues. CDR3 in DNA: TGTGCCAGCAGCTTAGTGACGGGTTCTGGAAACACCATATATTTT. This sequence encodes CASSLVTGSGNTIYF.